This TCR beta chain is drawn from a study of blood T cell dynamics during melanoma immunotherapy. The CDR3 has 13 residues. The V segment lost 7 bases and the J segment 0 bases; nucleotides outside the gene matches: 2. Germline V gene sequence: CDR1 LNHNV, CDR2 YYDKDF (reference sequence). The time point: week 3, after first cycle of checkpoint inhibitor. Each sorted CD8+ T cell subset had its entire DNA loaded. Sequencing used immunoSEQ multiplex PCR; TCRdb keeps in-frame clones, though not all of them. Of around 13,000 clones detected, roughly 89% appear once; the ten largest clones hold over 0.15%. Study-level findings and limits: The study could not tell melanoma-specific clones from general immune activation. The most clonal sorted CD8+ subset, immune-effector cells, was closest to cell-free DNA CDR3 sequences.

Notes on this clone: Its cognate antigen is unknown.

The genes are TRBV15 and TRBJ1-1; TRBD1 matches at 7 bases. The sequence was obtained from a human donor with melanoma. This specimen consisted of effector memory CD8+ T cells from blood, obtained from a patient treated with checkpoint blockade. This CDR3 is CATKDRVNTEAFF. The CDR3, as DNA: TGTGCCACCAAAGACAGGGTGAACACTGAAGCTTTCTTT.